This T cell receptor (beta chain) was profiled in a study of lymphopenia after photon versus proton radiotherapy. Comment on this clone: Its antigen remains unknown.

Germline CDR1 is MGHRA and CDR2 is YSYEKL. The V end was cut by 2 bases, the J end by 1 base, with 15 bases between. The CDR3 is made up of 17 amino acids. Study-wide results and caveats: After the lymphocyte nadir, photon-treated repertoires showed oligoclonal expansion, especially of CD8+ Temra cells. A bigger post-nadir fall in TCR diversity correlated inversely with survival time in deceased patients. Relative stability marked proton patients; photon patients lost diversity and naive cells.

Repertoires were generated with immunoSEQ multiplex PCR, while TCRdb's copy carries only in-frame clones and drops some. The sample holds 150,000 to 200,000 clones, 70% to 90% seen once. The sequenced sample was peripheral blood, obtained from a patient treated with photon-based radiotherapy. V usage is TRBV4-1 and J usage is TRBJ1-3, with D perhaps TRBD1 (6 bases). The TCR sequence derives from a man aged 50 or older with gastric cancer. This chain's CDR3 is CASSQHFLQGSGNTIYF. CDR3 in DNA: TGCGCCAGCAGCCAACACTTCTTACAGGGATCTGGAAACACCATATATTTT.